This entry features one T cell receptor (beta chain) sequence. Its target antigen remains unknown. Nothing much larger sits one base from this clone, and base qualities are not available. Healthy HIV-negative adults with no recently reported acute infections or vaccinations were included as donors. All donors were Caucasian adults living in Nashville, Tennessee, USA. CD4+ T cells were enriched by magnetic negative selection; naive cells were then positively selected on CD45RA, and the negative fraction formed the memory subset. Blood was obtained by leukapheresis, after which PBMCs were separated by Ficoll-Histopaque density gradient centrifugation and cryopreserved in liquid nitrogen vapor phase. Analytical flow cytometry was used to check the purity and quantity of every magnetically sorted T cell population. Each sorted fraction had its genomic DNA isolated and then quantified by UV absorbance on a Nanodrop 2000c.

Using the deep immunoSEQ assay, TCR CDR3 regions were amplified from genomic DNA by multiplex PCR. For each cell subset, the extracted genomic DNA was distributed evenly across all wells of several immunoSEQ 96-well plates, and each plate served as one replicate. For sorted subsets, roughly 200 ng genomic DNA, equal to approximately 30,000 T cell genomes, was loaded into each replicate PCR. The purified libraries were quantified using a Qubit 3.0 fluorometer, sized with a Bioanalyzer 2100, and then quantified again using the KAPA Library Quantification kit. A separate single-read 150-cycle Illumina NextSeq 550 flow cell was used to sequence each immunoSEQ 96-well plate. As for how the authors treated the data: Because only junctional sequences without quality scores were contained in the immunoSEQ output, filtering matching that applied to full-length reads could not be performed. To assign V/J genes and CDR3, sequences were annotated using PyIR, a Python wrapper for IgBLAST v1.9, with IMGT germline references. Reads were removed for weak V/J assignments (E-value above 1e-6), missing CDR3, stop codons, out-of-frame junctions, or ambiguous translated residues. V3J clonotypes were defined as sequences sharing an identical inferred V gene, J gene, and CDR3 amino acid sequence. To compute the percentage overlap between repertoires, the number of shared unique clonotypes was divided by the size of the smaller repertoire. Three approaches were used to assess repertoire richness: RTK rarefaction, the Chao1 estimator, and Recon v2.1 estimates of unobserved clonotypes. For all TCRbeta clonotypes obtained by the gDNA method from a handful of donors, generation probabilities were computed with OLGA. TCRdb re-hosts the immuneACCESS table, in-frame sequences only. Its copies lack some clones; in the studies checked, an unresolved V gene accounts for under half of them, and the cause for the rest is not known. The DNA was the basis for D and trimming; V, J and clone size are from that table. Recorded for this sample are 2.3 million or so clones; 85% to 95% of them occurred a single time. 0.35% to 0.5% of the sample belongs to the ten largest clones.

The data stem from a study of shared clonotypes between healthy human individuals (TCRdb year 2020). With regard to the full study: A few men and two women, aged 18 to 49 years, made up the cohort. For each donor, CD4 naive and CD4 memory were each run on three plates, CD8 naive on two plates, and CD8 memory on one plate. To estimate repertoire size and how much clonotype sharing occurs between individuals, the study deeply sequenced the blood TCR repertoires of roughly 5 healthy adults. Different laboratories and diverse techniques were used to prepare libraries and sequence TCR repertoires, to increase sequencing depth and limit assay-specific biases. Between about 0.85 and 10 billion PBMCs per donor were obtained by leukapheresis. Points the paper makes about the study in general: Clonotypes shared by all four sorted-subset donors showed higher generation probabilities than non-shared clonotypes. Only blood was sampled, and tissue TCR repertoires likely differ from those in blood. Across a few donors, about 4.5% of naive CD4, approximately 4% of naive CD8, about 2% of memory CD4, and approximately 0.42% of memory CD8 clonotypes were shared. Naive subsets generally had larger estimated clonotype richness than memory subsets did. The genetic and exposure-history diversity represented was limited by the small number of donors. Even with the large sequencing depth, rarefaction of the sorted-subset datasets indicated that sequencing was incomplete. Pairwise subsampling led to the expectation that sequencing depth would affect the degree of clonotype sharing among donors.

CDR1 and CDR2 are drawn from the germline V gene: MDHEN, SYDVKM. Relative to germline, V is 3 bases shorter and J is 8 bases shorter, with 9 bases between their ends. The CDR3 numbers 12 residues from cysteine through phenylalanine. Only the CDR3 portion is preserved as DNA: 36 bases, with reading frame beginning at the first base. The V gene is TRBV28 and the J gene is TRBJ2-3, with no confident D gene call. This TCR was recovered from a man aged 18 to 30 in good health. Some clones in this sample may be carry-over from other donors' samples. Sequenced input: naive CD4+ T cells from PBMCs. The sample's cell subset or site label is to be understood as: CD45RA+ positively selected. The CDR3 region has the sequence CASSFPSGTQYF. The DNA is TGTGCCAGCAGTTTCCCATCAGGTACGCAGTATTTT.